The 15 T cell receptor beta chains below all came from one sample that was sequenced in a study of beta chain features in type 1 diabetes. Study results and caveats: In every one of the four CD4+ subsets, TCRB CDR3s were moderately but significantly shorter in Type 1 diabetes patients.

Since all of the isolated RNA was reverse transcribed, expressed TCRB transcripts were what got sequenced. TCRdb's table, derived via immunoSEQ multiplex PCR, lists solely in-frame clones and lacks some. The sample yields over 200,000 clones, about a tenth seen once. These receptors lack a known antigen. Input material: naive CD4+ T cells from blood. The source is a young man with type 1 diabetes.

This clone was picked up a small number of times. The chain recombines TRBV9 with TRBJ1-4; no firm D call. The CDR3 consists of 15 residues. V was clipped by 0 bases and J by 3 bases, with 9 bases between them. Germline assignment: CDR1 SGDLS and CDR2 YYNGEE. CDR3 in DNA: TGTGCCAGCAGCGTAGGGGCTGCTGCTAATGAAAAACTGTTTTTT. It yields the protein CASSVGAAANEKLFF.

Comment on this clone: Distinct nucleotide sequences in the sample also encode this CDR3. This chain uses TRBV20-1 with TRBJ1-4; TRBD1 might be the D (5 bases). The length of the CDR3 is 11 residues. V lost 6 bases, J lost 8 bases, and 10 bases lay in between. Germline CDR1 and CDR2: DFQATT and SNEGSKA (reference sequence). The CDR3 nucleotides read TGCAGTGCCCGGGGGGGGGAAAAACTGTTTTTT. This gives the protein CSARGGEKLFF.

The rearrangement uses TRBV30 and TRBJ1-1; D remains unclear. Germline V gene sequence: CDR1 GTSNPN, CDR2 SVGIG (reference sequence). V was pared by 1 base and J by 5 bases, with 8 bases between. The CDR3 length is 12 residues. CDR3 in amino acids: CAWSEGSTEAFF. CDR3 sequence (DNA): TGTGCCTGGAGTGAAGGGAGTACTGAAGCTTTCTTT.

V is TRBV6-6 and J is TRBJ1-1; a possible D gene is TRBD1 (5 bases). CDR3 size: 14 residues. Trimming left V 2 bases short and J 4 bases short, with 11 bases between. Germline CDR1 reads MNHNY; CDR2 reads SVGAGI (reference sequence). CDR3 DNA sequence: TGTGCCAGCAGTTACAGGGGATTGAGCACTGAAGCTTTCTTT. Translated: CASSYRGLSTEAFF.

This clone appeared a few times. This sequence joins TRBV9 and TRBJ2-3; D is possibly TRBD2 (7 bases). V was cut by 0 bases and J by 0 bases, with 11 bases left in between. Germline V CDR1 and CDR2: SGDLS, YYNGEE. The CDR3 runs 16 residues. The CDR3 region is CASSVAAGASTDTQYF. The CDR3 nucleotides are TGTGCCAGCAGCGTAGCGGCGGGGGCCAGCACAGATACGCAGTATTTT.

The sample holds a few counts of this clone. The chain uses TRBV7-9 and TRBJ2-5, with D possibly TRBD2 on 6 matching bases. This CDR3 is 12 amino acids long. The V end was cut by 5 bases, the J end by 4 bases, with 8 bases between. The germline CDR1 and CDR2 sequences are SEHNR and FQNEAQ (reference sequence). This chain's CDR3 is CASSRDSETQYF. The CDR3 nucleotides read TGTGCCAGCAGCCGGGACTCAGAGACCCAGTACTTC.

V is TRBV19 and J is TRBJ2-3; 7 bases match TRBD2. Germline CDR1 LNHDA, CDR2 SQIVND (reference sequence). This CDR3 is 14 amino acids long. V shed 5 bases and J 3 bases; nucleotides not matched to a gene: 5. The CDR3 reads CASSRTSATDTQYF. The CDR3 coding sequence is TGTGCCAGTAGTCGGACTAGTGCGACAGATACGCAGTATTTT.

There are a few counts of this clone. The chain uses TRBV11-2 and TRBJ2-1, with D perhaps TRBD2 (5 bases). Trimming shortened V by 5 bases and J by 7 bases, and 15 bases separated the two germline ends. This CDR3 contains 14 residues. Germline V CDR1 and CDR2: SGHAT, FQNNGV. The CDR3 nucleotides are TGTGCCAGCAGCAACCTGCGGGCGCCGAATGAGCAGTTCTTC. Protein sequence: CASSNLRAPNEQFF. Full variable domain (missing parts from reference TRBV11-2 and TRBJ2-1): EAGVAQSPRYKIIEKRQSVAFWCNPISGHATLYWYQQILGQGPKLLIQFQNNGVVDDSQLPKDRFSAERLKGVDSTLKIQPAKLEDSAVYLCASSNLRAPNEQFFGPGTRLTVL.

This clone showed up just a few times. The chain recombines TRBV2 with TRBJ2-5, with D tentatively TRBD1 (6 bases). The V and J ends lost 6 bases and 4 bases respectively, with 12 bases between them. The CDR3 totals 13 residues. The germline gives CDR1 SNHLY, CDR2 FYNNEI. This CDR3 reads CASSPEGVETQYF. In DNA form, the CDR3 reads TGTGCCAGCAGCCCCGAGGGGGTAGAGACCCAGTACTTC.

V usage is TRBV19 and J usage is TRBJ2-7; 8 bases line up with TRBD1. V trimming: 5 bases; J trimming: 7 bases; junction bases outside the gene matches: 4. This CDR3 is 12 amino acids long. Germline V gene lookup returns CDR1 LNHDA and CDR2 SQIVND (reference sequence). CDR3 in amino acids: CASSSDRAEQYF. CDR3 nucleotide sequence: TGTGCCAGTAGTTCGGACAGGGCAGAGCAGTACTTC.

V usage is TRBV28 and J usage is TRBJ1-5; no reliable D call. With 2 bases removed from V and 5 bases from J, the gap between germline ends came to 4 bases. Germline V gives CDR1 MDHEN, CDR2 SYDVKM. This CDR3 region has 12 residues. The CDR3 DNA is TGTGCCAGCAGTTTACTTCATCAGCCCCAGCATTTT. It translates to CASSLLHQPQHF.

The V gene is TRBV5-1, the J gene TRBJ2-7; 7 positions agree with TRBD2. In germline, CDR1 is SGHRS, CDR2 YFSETQ. This CDR3 is 15 amino acids long. V was clipped by 0 bases and J by 3 bases; unmatched bases: 6. DNA for the CDR3: TGCGCCAGCAGCTTGGGAGGGAGCGGGGACTACGAGCAGTACTTC. As protein: CASSLGGSGDYEQYF.

J is TRBJ1-6 and V is TRBV21-1; TRBD1 is the table's D call and was not checked against the DNA. TRBV21-1 constitutes a pseudogene. The CDR3 extends over 18 amino acids. CDR3 region: CATRDHQGGSSYNSPLHF. The CDR3 nucleotides read TGTGCCACGCGGGATCACCAGGGGGGCAGCTCCTATAATTCACCCCTCCACTTT.

The CDR3 reads CASSIQGHIQYF. The CDR3 DNA reads TGTGCCAGTAGTATACAGGGTCACATTCAGTACTTC. The chain is built from TRBV19 and TRBJ2-4, with D perhaps TRBD1 (5 bases). CDR3 size: 12 residues. Trimming took 2 bases from V and 8 from J, leaving 7 bases between them. Germline CDR1 LNHDA, CDR2 SQIVND (reference sequence).

The chain carries TRBV19 and TRBJ2-6; 10 bases align to TRBD1. V dropped 3 bases and J dropped 0; count of bases not matched to a gene: 2. The CDR3 is 17 amino acids. Germline V gene data show CDR1 as LNHDA and CDR2 as SQIVND (reference sequence). CDR3 coding DNA: TGTGCCAGTAGTATTGGGACAGGGGCCTCTGGGGCCAACGTCCTGACTTTC. Protein sequence: CASSIGTGASGANVLTF. The variable domain in full, completed from reference TRBV19 and TRBJ2-6, reads DGGITQSPKYLFRKEGQNVTLSCEQNLNHDAMYWYRQDPGQGLRLIYYSQIVNDFQKGDIAEGYSVSREKKESFPLTVTSAQKNPTAFYLCASSIGTGASGANVLTFGAGSRLTVL.